This T cell receptor (beta chain) is drawn from a study of CD8+ T cells in alopecia areata. Across the study: The drug, oral tofacitinib, was given to treated patients at 5 to 10 mg twice daily.

Treatment in this sample: oral pan-JAK inhibitor, 5-10 mg twice daily. The researchers isolated CD4+ and CD8+ T cells from PBMCs by sorting. A few counts support this clone. No antigen is known for it. Reverse transcription of extracted RNA yielded cDNA, which provided the sequencing template. TCRdb's table, derived via immunoSEQ multiplex PCR, lists solely in-frame clones and lacks some. The sample shows 150,000 to 250,000 clones, roughly 64% of them seen only once. Study-wide results and caveats: Against the mouse data, patients shared TCRs less clearly, possibly for HLA reasons. Both scalp clonality and the expanded CD8+ clones among the top 100 showed a significant decrease with tofacitinib.

CDR1 MRHNA and CDR2 SNTAGT come from the germline V gene. V was trimmed by 4 bases and J by 8 bases, leaving 15 bases between them. CDR3 size: 14 residues. The sequence came from a human donor with alopecia areata. This sample comprised CD4+ T cells sorted from blood, obtained at week 24, from a patient treated with tofacitinib. This chain connects TRBV6-4 to TRBJ2-1, with D possibly matching TRBD2 (7 bases). The CDR3 region is CASSVVGGAHEQFF. The CDR3 DNA reads TGTGCCAGCAGTGTCGTTGGGGGGGCGCATGAGCAGTTCTTC.